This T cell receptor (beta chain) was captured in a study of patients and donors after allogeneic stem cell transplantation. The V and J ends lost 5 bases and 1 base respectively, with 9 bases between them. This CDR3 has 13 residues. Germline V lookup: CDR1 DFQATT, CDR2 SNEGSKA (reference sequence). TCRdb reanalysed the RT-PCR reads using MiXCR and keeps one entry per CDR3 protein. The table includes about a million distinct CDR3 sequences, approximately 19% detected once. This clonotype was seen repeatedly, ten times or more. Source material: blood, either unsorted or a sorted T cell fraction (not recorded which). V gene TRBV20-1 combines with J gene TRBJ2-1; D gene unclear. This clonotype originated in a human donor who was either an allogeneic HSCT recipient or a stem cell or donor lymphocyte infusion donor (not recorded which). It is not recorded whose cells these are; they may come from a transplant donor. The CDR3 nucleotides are TGCAGTGCTCCCCTACCATCCTACAATGAGCAGTTCTTC. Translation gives CSAPLPSYNEQFF.